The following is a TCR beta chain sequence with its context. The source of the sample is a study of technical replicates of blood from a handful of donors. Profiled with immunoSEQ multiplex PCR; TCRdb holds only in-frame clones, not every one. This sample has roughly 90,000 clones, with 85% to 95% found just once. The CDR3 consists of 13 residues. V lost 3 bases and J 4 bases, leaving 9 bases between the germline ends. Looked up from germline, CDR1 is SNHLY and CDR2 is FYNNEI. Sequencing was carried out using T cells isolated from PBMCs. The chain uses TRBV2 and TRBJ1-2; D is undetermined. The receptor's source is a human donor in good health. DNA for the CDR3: TGTGCCAGCAGTGAGAGGGCAGCCTATGGCTACACCTTC. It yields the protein CASSERAAYGYTF.